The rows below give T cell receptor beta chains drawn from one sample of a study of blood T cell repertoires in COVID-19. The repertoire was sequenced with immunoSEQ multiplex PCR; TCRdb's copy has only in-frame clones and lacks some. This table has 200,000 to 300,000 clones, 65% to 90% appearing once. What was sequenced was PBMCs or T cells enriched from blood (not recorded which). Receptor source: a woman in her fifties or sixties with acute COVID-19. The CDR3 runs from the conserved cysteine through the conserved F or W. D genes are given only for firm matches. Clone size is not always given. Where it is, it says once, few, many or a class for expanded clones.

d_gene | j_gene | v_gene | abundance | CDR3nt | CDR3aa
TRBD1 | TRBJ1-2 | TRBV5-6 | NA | TGTGCCAGCAGCTCCGGACAGGATAGTTTTAGGGCCTATGGCTACACCTTC | CASSSGQDSFRAYGYTF
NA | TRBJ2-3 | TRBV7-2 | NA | TGTGCCAGCAGCTTAGTAGGCCAGGGTCGTCGGGATACGCAGTATTTT | CASSLVGQGRRDTQYF
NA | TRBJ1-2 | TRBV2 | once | TGTGCCAGCAGTGAATCCGCCAGGGGACGCGGCTACACCTTC | CASSESARGRGYTF
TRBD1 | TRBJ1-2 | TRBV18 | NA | TGTGCCAGCTCACCGGGACAGCTCTATGGCTACACCTTC | CASSPGQLYGYTF
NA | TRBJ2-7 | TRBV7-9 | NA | TGTGCCAGCAGCTTATCGACTGCCTCCTACGAGCAGTACTTC | CASSLSTASYEQYF
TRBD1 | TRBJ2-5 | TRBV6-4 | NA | TGTGCCAGCACCCGCCCCCCAGGGGGCCCAACCCAGTACTTC | CASTRPPGGPTQYF
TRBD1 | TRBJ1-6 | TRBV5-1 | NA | TGCGCCAGCAGCCCCGGGACAGGGCGTAATTCACCCCTCCACTTT | CASSPGTGRNSPLHF
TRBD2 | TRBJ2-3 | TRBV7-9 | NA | TGTGCCACCCGGGGGGTGACAGCCACAGATACGCAGTATTTT | CATRGVTATDTQYF
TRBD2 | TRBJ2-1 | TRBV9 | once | TGTGCCAGCAGCTCAAGGACTAGCGGGGGGGCAGATTACAATGAGCAGTTCTTC | CASSSRTSGGADYNEQFF
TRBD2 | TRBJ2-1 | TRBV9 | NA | TGTGCCAGCAGCGTAGGTGCGGGGGGCTCTAACAATGAGCAGTTCTTC | CASSVGAGGSNNEQFF
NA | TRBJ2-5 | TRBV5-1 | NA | TGCGCCAGCAGCTTGGATGTAAATCCAGAGACCCAGTACTTC | CASSLDVNPETQYF
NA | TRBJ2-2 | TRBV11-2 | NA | TGTGCCAGCAGCCGGTCCACGAACACCGGGGAGCTGTTTTTT | CASSRSTNTGELFF
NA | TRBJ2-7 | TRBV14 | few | TGTGCCAGCAGCCCCCAGGGCTACGAGCAGTACTTC | CASSPQGYEQYF
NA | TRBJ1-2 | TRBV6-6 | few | TGTGCCAGCAGTGGGCCCGGGGTGGGCTATGGCTACACCTTC | CASSGPGVGYGYTF
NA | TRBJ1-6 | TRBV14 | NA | TGTGCCAGCAGCCAAGGGTGGCAGGGGAATTCACCCCTCCACTTT | CASSQGWQGNSPLHF
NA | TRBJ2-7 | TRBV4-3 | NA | TGCGCCAGCAGCCAAGATCCAGTGCAATCCTACGAGCAGTACTTC | CASSQDPVQSYEQYF
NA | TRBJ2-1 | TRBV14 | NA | TGTGCCAGCAGCCAAGGCCCACTAGCCGGAAATGAGCAGTTCTTC | CASSQGPLAGNEQFF
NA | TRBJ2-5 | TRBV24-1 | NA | TGTGCCACCAGTGATCCCCGGGCAGGGACACAAGAGACCCAGTACTTC | CATSDPRAGTQETQYF
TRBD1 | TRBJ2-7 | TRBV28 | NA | TGTGCCAGCAGTCCCTCCTTTTCCCGGGACAGAGCTGAGCAGTACTTC | CASSPSFSRDRAEQYF
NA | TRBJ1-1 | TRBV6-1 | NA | TGTGCCAGCAGTGAAGCGGGCCCGAACACTGAAGCTTTCTTT | CASSEAGPNTEAFF
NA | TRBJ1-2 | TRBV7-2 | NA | TGTGCCAGCAGCCCCTTGGGGCCAGGGCTAGGCTACACCTTC | CASSPLGPGLGYTF
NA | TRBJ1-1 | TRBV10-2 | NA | TGCGCCACCTTAGGAGAAGGGGGCACTGAAGCTTTCTTT | CATLGEGGTEAFF
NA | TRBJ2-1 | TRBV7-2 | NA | TGTGCCAGCAGCTTAGCAGGCAGGCACAATGAGCAGTTCTTC | CASSLAGRHNEQFF
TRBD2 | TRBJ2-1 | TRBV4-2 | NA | TGTGCCAGCAGCCACGGACTAGCGGGGGCCGACAATGAGCAGTTCTTC | CASSHGLAGADNEQFF
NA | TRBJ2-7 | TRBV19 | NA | TGTGCCAGTAGCGGACTAGGGGGTTTCTACGAGCAGTACTTC | CASSGLGGFYEQYF
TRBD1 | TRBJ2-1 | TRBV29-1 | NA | TGCAGCGTGGGGACAGGTTTGAATGAGCAGTTCTTC | CSVGTGLNEQFF
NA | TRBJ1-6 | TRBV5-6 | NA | TGTGCCAGCAGCTTGGTAGCGTCACCCCTCCACTTT | CASSLVASPLHF
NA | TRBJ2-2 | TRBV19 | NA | TGTGCCAGTATGGTAGGGGCTACCACCGGGGAGCTGTTTTTT | CASMVGATTGELFF
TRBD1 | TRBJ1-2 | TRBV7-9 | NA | TGTGCCAGCAGCCGAGCCGGGACAGCTAACTATGGCTACACCTTC | CASSRAGTANYGYTF
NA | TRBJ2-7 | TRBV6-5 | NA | TGTGCCAGCAGTCCCCAACAGGGTTCCTACGAGCAGTACTTC | CASSPQQGSYEQYF
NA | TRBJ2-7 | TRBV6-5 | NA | TGTGCCAGCGGGGGACGACAGGAAAGCTCCTACGAGCAGTACTTC | CASGGRQESSYEQYF
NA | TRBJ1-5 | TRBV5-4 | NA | TGTGCCAGCAGCTTGGACAGTGAGCAGCCCCAGCATTTT | CASSLDSEQPQHF
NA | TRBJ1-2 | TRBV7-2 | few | TGTGCCAGCAGCTCCCGGGCGGGTAGGGGCTACACCTTC | CASSSRAGRGYTF
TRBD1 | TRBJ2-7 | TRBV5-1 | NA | TGCGCCAGCAGCTCTGGACAGGACTCCTCCTACGAGCAGTACTTC | CASSSGQDSSYEQYF
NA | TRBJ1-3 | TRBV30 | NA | TGTGCCTGGAGTGTTAACATCCGAAACACCATATATTTT | CAWSVNIRNTIYF
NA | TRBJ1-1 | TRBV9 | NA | TGTGCCAGCAGCCCAGCCGTTGAGGTGGAAGCTTTCTTT | CASSPAVEVEAFF
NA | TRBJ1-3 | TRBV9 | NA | TGTGCCAGCAGCGCTACCCAACAGGGCAGCTCTGGAAACACCATATATTTT | CASSATQQGSSGNTIYF
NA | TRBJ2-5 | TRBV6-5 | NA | TGTGCCAGCAGACTACCCGGGGGCCAAGAGACCCAGTACTTC | CASRLPGGQETQYF
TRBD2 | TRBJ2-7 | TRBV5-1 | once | TGCGCCAGCAGCTCGGGACTAGCGGGGGCCTCACTCTACGAGCAGTACTTC | CASSSGLAGASLYEQYF
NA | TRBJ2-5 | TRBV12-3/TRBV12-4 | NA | TGTGCCAGCAGAACTACCCGAGGAGGGACCCAGTACTTC | CASRTTRGGTQYF
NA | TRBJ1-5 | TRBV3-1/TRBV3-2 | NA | TGTGCCAGCAGCCCAGGACATGGCAATCAGCCCCAGCATTTT | CASSPGHGNQPQHF
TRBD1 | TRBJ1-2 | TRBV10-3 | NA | TGTGCCAGCCTAACCGGGACAGGCGGTAACTATGGCTACACCTTC | CASLTGTGGNYGYTF
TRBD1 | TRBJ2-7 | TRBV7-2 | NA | TGTGCCAGCAGCCCGGACAGGGCGTCCTACGAGCAGTACTTC | CASSPDRASYEQYF
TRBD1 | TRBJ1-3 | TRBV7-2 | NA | TGTGCCAGCAGCCCGGGACAGCAAAACACCATATATTTT | CASSPGQQNTIYF
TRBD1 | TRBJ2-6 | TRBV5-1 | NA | TGCGCCAGCAGCGACCCGGGACAGGGGCTGACTGGGGCCAACGTCCTGACTTTC | CASSDPGQGLTGANVLTF